Here is one TCR beta chain with its context. This specimen comes from a study of blood T cell repertoires in COVID-19. Study at large: Whether acute or convalescent, the COVID-19 samples came from the United States, Italy and Spain. In each case, the material was cDNA or gDNA derived from T cells, B-cell-depleted T cells, or PBMCs.

Source study methods: Reference gene primers were amplified, and this amplification served to estimate nucleated cell counts. The data were produced by immunoSEQ multiplex PCR, yet TCRdb's version contains in-frame clones alone and is incomplete. V, J and clone size are taken as reported in that table, and D and trimming were inferred from the DNA itself. The sample lists around 150,000 clones, approximately 86% occurring once. Per the germline V gene, CDR1 is SGHTA and CDR2 is FQGNSA. The CDR3 consists of 16 residues. V lost 0 bases, J lost 7 bases, and 6 bases stayed unmatched. Specimen: peripheral blood. The gene calls are TRBV7-2 and TRBJ2-3; 11 bases are shared with TRBD2. The origin of this receptor is a woman aged 55-69 years with active or convalescent COVID-19. CDR3 in DNA: TGTGCCAGCAGCTTAGCCGCTAGCGGGGGGATGAATACGCAGTATTTT. Translating it yields CASSLAASGGMNTQYF.